The text below deals with one T cell receptor beta chain. Antigen: not known. It was 5'RACE with constant-segment primers that produced the TCR alpha and TCR beta cDNA libraries, which carried sample barcodes and UMIs. TCRdb called the 5' RACE reads again in MiXCR, with one record for every CDR3 protein. The sample yields approximately 65,000 distinct CDR3 sequences, roughly a sixth seen once. This CDR3 has 16 residues. Germline-derived CDR1 and CDR2 are LNHNV and YYDKDF (reference sequence). Between the trimmed V and J ends, which lost 0 bases and 4 bases, there was a span of 16 bases. The entry originates in a study of T-cell memory formation after mild COVID-19. General study results and limits: In pre-infection memory, a portion of responding clones appeared, which suggested that cross-reactive memory joined. CM and EM subsets held most contracting CD4+ clones; EMRA held CD8+ ones. Clones that got smaller from day 15 to 85 had even CD4/CD8, while clones growing later tipped toward CD4+.

This chain uses TRBV15 with TRBJ2-7; TRBD2 is a possible D gene (5 bases). The clonotype was recovered from an adult woman who had mild COVID-19 (a few samples of this study predate the infection). Cell type and time point are not known. The sequencing sample was made of PBMCs or a T cell subset sorted from them (not recorded which). CDR3 sequence: CATSRDPPGIVYEQYF. The CDR3 DNA sequence: TGTGCCACCAGCAGAGATCCCCCCGGGATAGTTTACGAGCAGTACTTC.